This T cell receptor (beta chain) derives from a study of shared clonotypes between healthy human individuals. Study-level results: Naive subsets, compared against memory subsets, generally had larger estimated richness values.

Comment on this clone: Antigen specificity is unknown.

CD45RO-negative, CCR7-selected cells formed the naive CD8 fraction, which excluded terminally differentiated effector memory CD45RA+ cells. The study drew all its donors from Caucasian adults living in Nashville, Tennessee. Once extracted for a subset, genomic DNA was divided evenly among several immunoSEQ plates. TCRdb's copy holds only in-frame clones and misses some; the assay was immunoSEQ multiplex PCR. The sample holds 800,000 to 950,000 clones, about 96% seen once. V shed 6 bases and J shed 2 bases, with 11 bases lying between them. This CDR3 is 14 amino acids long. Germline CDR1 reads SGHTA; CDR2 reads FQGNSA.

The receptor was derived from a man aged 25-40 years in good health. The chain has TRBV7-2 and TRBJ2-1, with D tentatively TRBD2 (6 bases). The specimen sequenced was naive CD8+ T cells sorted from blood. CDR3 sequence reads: CASSISGPYNEQFF. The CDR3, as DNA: TGTGCCAGCAGTATTAGCGGTCCCTACAATGAGCAGTTCTTC.